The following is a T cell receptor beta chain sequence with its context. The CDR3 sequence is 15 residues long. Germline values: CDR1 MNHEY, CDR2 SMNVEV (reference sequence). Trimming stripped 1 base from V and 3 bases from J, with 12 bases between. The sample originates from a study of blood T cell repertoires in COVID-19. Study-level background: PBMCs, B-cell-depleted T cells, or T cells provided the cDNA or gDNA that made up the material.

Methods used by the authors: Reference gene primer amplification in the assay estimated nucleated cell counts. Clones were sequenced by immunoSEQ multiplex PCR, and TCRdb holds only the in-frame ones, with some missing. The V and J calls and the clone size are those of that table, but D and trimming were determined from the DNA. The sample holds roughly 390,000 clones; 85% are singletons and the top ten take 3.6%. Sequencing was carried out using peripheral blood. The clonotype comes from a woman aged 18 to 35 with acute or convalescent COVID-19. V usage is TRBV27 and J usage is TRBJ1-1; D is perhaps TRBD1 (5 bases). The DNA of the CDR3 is TGTGCCAGCAGTTTATGGCCAGGGATGGACACTGAAGCTTTCTTT. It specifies CASSLWPGMDTEAFF.